The 8 T cell receptor beta chains reported below all come from one sample, sequenced in a study of blood T cell repertoires in COVID-19. The assay was immunoSEQ multiplex PCR, and TCRdb's table has in-frame clones only and misses some. Counted here are some 400,000 clones, approximately 86% occurring once; the ten biggest clones make up 2.5% to 3.5%. Sequencing input: peripheral blood. The source is a human donor in a cohort sampled during active COVID-19.

CDR3 bases: TGCGCCAGCAGTGAGTCTGGCGGGGACGGATTAAATGAAAAACTGTTTTTT. Translating it yields CASSESGGDGLNEKLFF. The V gene is TRBV10-2, the J gene TRBJ1-4; D perhaps matches TRBD1 (5 bases). Germline CDR1 and CDR2: WSHSY and SAAADI. The CDR3 has 17 residues. The V gene lost 0 bases and the J gene lost 5 bases, with 16 bases spanning the gap.

The V and J genes are TRBV4-1 and TRBJ1-2, with D perhaps matching TRBD1 (5 bases). Looked up from germline, CDR1 is MGHRA and CDR2 is YSYEKL. CDR3 length: 16 residues. V dropped 2 bases and J dropped 4 bases, with 17 bases sitting between them. The CDR3 DNA follows: TGCGCCAGCAGCCAAACCCTGGGGGGAACCACCTATGGCTACACCTTC. The encoded protein is CASSQTLGGTTYGYTF.

This clone has just a few counts. Other nucleotide sequences in the sample specify the same CDR3. CDR3 residues: CASSLGLLNEQFF. The CDR3 DNA follows: TGTGCCAGCAGCCTCGGTCTTCTCAATGAGCAGTTCTTC. The rearrangement links TRBV2 to TRBJ2-1, with D hard to call. Germline-derived CDR1 and CDR2 are SNHLY and FYNNEI. V lost 6 bases and J lost 6, with 12 bases in between. The CDR3 totals 13 residues.

The chain carries TRBV9 and TRBJ1-2; D might be TRBD1 (6 bases). This CDR3 has 17 residues. V was clipped by 3 bases and J by 7 bases, with 25 bases between them. Per germline, CDR1 SGDLS and CDR2 YYNGEE. The CDR3: CASSEGVGNRVNFGYTF. The DNA of the CDR3 is TGTGCCAGCAGCGAGGGGGTTGGGAACAGAGTAAATTTTGGCTACACCTTC.

V usage is TRBV4-1 and J usage is TRBJ2-5; D is possibly TRBD1 (6 bases). Trimming left V 4 bases short and J 7 bases short, with 22 bases between. Germline loops: CDR1 MGHRA, CDR2 YSYEKL. This CDR3 is built from 16 residues. CDR3: CASSPIKTTGPGTQYF. The CDR3 DNA sequence: TGCGCCAGCAGCCCTATTAAAACGACAGGTCCGGGGACCCAGTACTTC.

The chain couples TRBV7-2 to TRBJ2-7; perhaps TRBD1 as D (6 bases). This CDR3 contains 14 residues. The V gene's germline CDR1 is SGHTA and CDR2 FQGNSA. Trimming took off 0 bases at V and 0 bases at J, with 6 bases between the two ends. The CDR3 DNA is TGTGCCAGCAGCTTAGCGGGACACTCCTACGAGCAGTACTTC. This sequence encodes CASSLAGHSYEQYF.

The chain recombines TRBV19 with TRBJ2-2, with D perhaps matching TRBD2 (5 bases). The V gene lost 5 bases and the J gene lost 0 bases, with 13 bases spanning the gap. CDR3 length: 16 residues. Germline V gene data show CDR1 as LNHDA and CDR2 as SQIVND (reference sequence). In DNA form, the CDR3 reads TGTGCCAGTAGTGAACTACTAGACACGAACACCGGGGAGCTGTTTTTT. The encoded protein is CASSELLDTNTGELFF.

In DNA form, the CDR3 reads TGTGCCAGCAGCGTAGCGGGCAGTGGAGGGGTTGAGACCCAGTACTTC. Its translation: CASSVAGSGGVETQYF. The rearrangement links TRBV9 to TRBJ2-5; TRBD2 might be the D (6 bases). V was clipped by 0 bases and J by 5 bases, with 17 bases between them. From germline, CDR1 is SGDLS and CDR2 YYNGEE. This CDR3 is built from 16 residues.